The present TCR beta chain was sequenced within a study of T cell changes during pregnancy in multiple sclerosis. This CDR3 comprises 14 residues. Germline CDR1 reads MNHEY; CDR2 reads SVGAGI. Germline trimming cut 5 bases from V and 6 bases from J; bases unmatched to any gene: 10. This clone was picked up a small number of times. Generated by immunoSEQ multiplex PCR, the TCRdb table keeps only in-frame clones and is missing some. Of approximately 98,000 clones listed, roughly nine tenths are singletons. The starting material was peripheral blood, obtained after pregnancy. The TCR sequence derives from a female donor in good health, enrolled as a control in a pregnancy study. V and J are TRBV6-5 and TRBJ2-7; 7 positions match TRBD1. The CDR3 spells CASSLGQEASEQYF. CDR3 DNA sequence: TGTGCCAGCAGTCTTGGACAGGAGGCGTCCGAGCAGTACTTC.